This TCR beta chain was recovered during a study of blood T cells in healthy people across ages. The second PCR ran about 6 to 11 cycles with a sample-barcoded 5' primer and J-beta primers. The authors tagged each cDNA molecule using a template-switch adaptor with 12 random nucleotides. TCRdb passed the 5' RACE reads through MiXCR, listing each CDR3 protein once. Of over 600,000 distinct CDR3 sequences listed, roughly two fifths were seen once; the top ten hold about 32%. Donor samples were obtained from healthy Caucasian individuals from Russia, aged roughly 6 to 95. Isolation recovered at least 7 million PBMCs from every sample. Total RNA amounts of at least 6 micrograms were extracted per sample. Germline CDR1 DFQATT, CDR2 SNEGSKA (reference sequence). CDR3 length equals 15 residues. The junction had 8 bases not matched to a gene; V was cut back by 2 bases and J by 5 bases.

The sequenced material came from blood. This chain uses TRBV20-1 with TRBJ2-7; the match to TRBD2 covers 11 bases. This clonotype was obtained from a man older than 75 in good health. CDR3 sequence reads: CSARYLTSGVDEQYF. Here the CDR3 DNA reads TGCAGTGCTAGATACTTGACTAGCGGGGTTGACGAGCAGTACTTC.